The 23 T cell receptor beta chains listed next were all sequenced from one sample in a study of blood T cell dynamics during melanoma immunotherapy. Time point defined: pre-treatment baseline. Sequencing was performed with immunoSEQ multiplex PCR; in TCRdb, only in-frame clones are kept and a portion is missing. The table includes 1,500 to 2,000 clones, 75% to 90% detected once. Material: blood, obtained from a patient treated with checkpoint blockade. The source of these receptors is a human donor with melanoma.

CDR3 protein: CASIPGQITTEAFF. CDR3 sequence (DNA): TGTGCCAGTATACCGGGACAGATAACCACTGAAGCTTTCTTT. The V call is TRBV19, the J call TRBJ1-1; 7 bases map to TRBD1. The trim removed 7 bases at V and 4 bases at J, leaving 9 bases unmatched. CDR1 is LNHDA and CDR2 is SQIVND in the germline V gene (reference sequence). This CDR3 has 14 amino acids.

The chain couples TRBV9 to TRBJ1-3; possible D gene TRBD1, 5 bases. Between the trimmed V and J ends, which lost 1 base and 0 bases, there was a span of 8 bases. Germline values: CDR1 SGDLS, CDR2 YYNGEE. The length of the CDR3 is 15 residues. Here the CDR3 reads CASSVTQGSGNTIYF. For the CDR3, the DNA is TGTGCCAGCAGCGTAACTCAGGGCTCTGGAAACACCATATATTTT.

About this clone itself: Additional DNA sequences in this sample encode the identical CDR3. The chain couples TRBV7-2 to TRBJ1-2; unclear D gene. Trimming shortened V by 5 bases and J by 8 bases, and 15 bases separated the two germline ends. Germline V gene lookup returns CDR1 SGHTA and CDR2 FQGNSA. The length of the CDR3 is 13 residues. The CDR3 DNA reads TGTGCCAGCAGCCGCGGGGTAGTAAACGGCTACACCTTC. Translation: CASSRGVVNGYTF.

The chain couples TRBV10-3 to TRBJ1-2; TRBD1 agrees at 7 bases. The CDR3 has 14 amino acids. CDR1 and CDR2 (germline): ENHRY, SYGVKD. V was clipped by 4 bases and J by 4 bases; unmatched bases: 6. In DNA, the CDR3 is TGTGCCATCAGTGGGGGACAGTCGACCTATGGCTACACCTTC. Protein sequence: CAISGGQSTYGYTF.

Here the CDR3 DNA reads TGTGCCAGCAGCTTAGGGCCCCAAGAGACCCAGTACTTC. Residues: CASSLGPQETQYF. The V and J genes are TRBV7-8 and TRBJ2-5, with no clear D. V lost 1 base and J lost 1, with 4 bases in between. The CDR3 is made up of 13 amino acids. Germline lookup yields CDR1 SGHVS and CDR2 FQNEAQ. Full variable domain (remainder filled in from reference TRBV7-8 and TRBJ2-5): GAGVSQSPRYKVAKRGQDVALRCDPISGHVSLFWYQQALGQGPEFLTYFQNEAQLDKSGLPSDRFFAERPEGSVSTLKIQRTQQEDSAVYLCASSLGPQETQYFGPGTRLLVL.

The chain recombines TRBV6-1 with TRBJ2-7; weak D call: TRBD2 (5 bases). The CDR3 runs 14 residues. V was clipped by 5 bases and J by 5 bases, with 16 bases between them. Looked up from germline, CDR1 is MNHNS and CDR2 is SASEGT. CDR3 residues: CASSSKGEGNEQYF. CDR3 DNA: TGTGCCAGCAGTTCCAAGGGCGAGGGAAACGAGCAGTACTTC.

The J gene is TRBJ1-2, the V gene TRBV6-6; no firm D call. Germline loops: CDR1 MNHNY, CDR2 SVGAGI (reference sequence). Trimming removed 2 bases from V and 6 bases from J, with 13 bases in between. This CDR3 region has 14 residues. Here the CDR3 reads CASSYQAESDGYTF. CDR3 nucleotide sequence: TGTGCCAGCAGTTACCAGGCCGAATCAGATGGCTACACCTTC.

The sample holds a few counts of this clone. The chain employs TRBV7-7 and TRBJ2-1; D is ambiguous. Trimming stripped 0 bases from V and 8 bases from J, with 8 bases between. Germline lookup yields CDR1 SSHAT and CDR2 FNYEAQ (reference sequence). The CDR3 contains 13 residues. CDR3 sequence (DNA): TGTGCCAGCAGCTTAGCGCCTGTGGATGAGCAGTTCTTC. This gives the protein CASSLAPVDEQFF.

V and J are TRBV7-2 and TRBJ1-2; D remains ambiguous. CDR1 is SGHTA and CDR2 is FQGNSA in the germline V gene. CDR3 size: 17 residues. Deletions cut 5 bases from V and 0 bases from J, with 19 bases between. This chain's CDR3 is CASSPSGGPNSNYGYTF. The CDR3 bases are TGTGCCAGCAGCCCTAGTGGAGGGCCGAATTCTAACTATGGCTACACCTTC.

This clone was counted a single time. A read error is likely here: a far larger clone is one base away. J is TRBJ1-1 and V is TRBV4-2; the match to TRBD1 covers 10 bases. The V gene end was trimmed by 0 bases and the J gene end by 3 bases; junction bases not matched to a gene: 7. Germline V gene sequence: CDR1 LGHNA, CDR2 YNFKEQ. This CDR3 comprises 17 residues. The CDR3 sequence: CASSQDWGQGTDTEAFF. Here the CDR3 DNA reads TGTGCCAGCAGCCAAGATTGGGGACAGGGGACGGACACTGAAGCTTTCTTT.

The V call is TRBV5-8, the J call TRBJ2-5; 9 bases align to TRBD1. CDR1 and CDR2 (germline): SGHTS, YDEGEE. The CDR3 totals 14 residues. The V segment lost 7 bases and the J segment 5 bases; nucleotides outside the gene matches: 9. The CDR3 region is CASYHTGGVETQYF. CDR3 nucleotides: TGTGCCAGCTACCATACAGGGGGCGTGGAGACCCAGTACTTC. Full variable domain (remainder filled in from reference TRBV5-8 and TRBJ2-5): EAGVTQSPTHLIKTRGQQATLRCSPISGHTSVYWYQQALGLGLQFLLWYDEGEERNRGNFPPRFSGRQFPNYSSELNVNALELEDSALYLCASYHTGGVETQYFGPGTRLLVL.

The genes are TRBV9 and TRBJ1-6; D is uncertain. Trimming cost V 4 bases and J 8 bases, with 7 bases left between them. Germline V gives CDR1 SGDLS, CDR2 YYNGEE. This CDR3 spans 12 amino acids. The CDR3 sequence is CASSSRYSPLHF. Written as DNA, the CDR3 is TGTGCCAGCAGCTCGCGCTATTCACCCCTCCACTTT.

The V call is TRBV6-6, the J call TRBJ2-7; D unresolved. The ends were cut back, 6 bases at V and 0 bases at J, with 15 bases in the middle. This CDR3 is 15 amino acids long. Germline V CDR1 and CDR2: MNHNY, SVGAGI (reference sequence). This CDR3 reads CASRPTESYSYEQYF. The CDR3 nucleotides are TGTGCCAGCAGACCGACTGAGTCCTACTCCTACGAGCAGTACTTC.

This clone was counted a few times. J is TRBJ2-7 and V is TRBV5-1; D gene ambiguous. Germline V gene sequence: CDR1 SGHRS, CDR2 YFSETQ. V lost 4 bases and J 10 bases, leaving 18 bases between the germline ends. The CDR3 spans 13 residues. CDR3 residues: CASSPTSTLHQYF. The CDR3 DNA is TGCGCCAGCAGCCCAACATCGACACTCCATCAGTACTTC. Variable domain in full (rest from reference TRBV5-1 and TRBJ2-7): KAGVTQTPRYLIKTRGQQVTLSCSPISGHRSVSWYQQTPGQGLQFLFEYFSETQRNKGNFPGRFSGRQFSNSRSEMNVSTLELGDSALYLCASSPTSTLHQYFGPGTRLTVT.

V is TRBV5-1 and J is TRBJ1-3; unclear D gene. Germline V gene sequence: CDR1 SGHRS, CDR2 YFSETQ. This CDR3 region has 15 residues. Deletions cut 4 bases from V and 0 bases from J, with 11 bases between. The CDR3 nucleotides are TGCGCCAGCAGCCCGGACGGGAGCTCTGGAAACACCATATATTTT. This gives the protein CASSPDGSSGNTIYF.

V and J are TRBV5-6 and TRBJ2-7; 9 bases match TRBD1. CDR3 length equals 16 residues. The junction had 10 bases not matched to a gene; V was cut back by 2 bases and J by 4 bases. CDR1 is SGHDT, CDR2 YYEEEE, per germline. The CDR3 nucleotides are TGTGCCAGCAGCTTCGGGGACGACAGGGGGGATTACGAGCAGTACTTC. It translates to CASSFGDDRGDYEQYF.

CDR3 in amino acids: CASSRPGGVNEKLFF. For the CDR3, the DNA is TGTGCCAGCAGCCGGCCCGGGGGGGTTAATGAAAAACTGTTTTTT. V and J are TRBV14 and TRBJ1-4, with D possibly matching TRBD1 (5 bases). The germline V and J ends were trimmed by 4 bases and 4 bases, with 13 bases remaining between them. Germline assignment: CDR1 SGHDN and CDR2 FVKESK. CDR3 length equals 15 residues.

This clone has a handful of counts. This chain connects TRBV28 to TRBJ2-1; 9 nucleotides agree with TRBD1. This CDR3 spans 17 amino acids. V was pared by 4 bases and J by 0 bases, with 7 bases of the junction left unmatched. Germline-derived CDR1 and CDR2 are MDHEN and SYDVKM. The CDR3 here is CASSSTGGPFSYNEQFF. In nucleotides, the CDR3 is TGTGCCAGCAGTTCCACAGGGGGCCCGTTCTCCTACAATGAGCAGTTCTTC.

The chain recombines TRBV7-9 with TRBJ1-2; D unresolved. Per the germline V gene, CDR1 is SEHNR and CDR2 is FQNEAQ (reference sequence). V shed 4 bases and J shed 1 base, with 4 bases lying between them. The CDR3 contains 12 residues. CDR3 protein: CASSSVNYGYTF. The CDR3, as DNA: TGTGCCAGCAGCTCGGTTAACTATGGCTACACCTTC.

This chain connects TRBV5-1 to TRBJ2-7; 11 bases fit TRBD2. CDR3 size: 15 residues. Germline CDR1 and CDR2: SGHRS and YFSETQ. Losses at the gene ends were 0 bases for V and 6 bases for J; bases not matched to a gene: 5. DNA of the CDR3: TGCGCCAGCAGCTTGGATAGCGGGGGGGCTGGCGAGCAGTACTTC. This codes for CASSLDSGGAGEQYF.

V is TRBV6-5 and J is TRBJ2-1; D possibly uses TRBD1 or TRBD2 (7 bases each). Germline CDR1 and CDR2: MNHEY and SVGAGI. CDR3 size: 15 residues. V lost 2 bases, J lost 3 bases, and 11 bases lay in between. CDR3 sequence (DNA): TGTGCCAGCAGTTACGACAGGGACTACTACAATGAGCAGTTCTTC. Encoded protein: CASSYDRDYYNEQFF.

This clone was seen just once. The rearrangement joins TRBV6-6 to TRBJ2-3, with 8 bases lining up with TRBD1. There are 16 residues in the CDR3. Germline CDR1 reads MNHNY; CDR2 reads SVGAGI (reference sequence). Trimming removed 0 bases from V and 1 base from J; junction bases left unmatched: 3. DNA for the CDR3: TGTGCCAGCAGTTACTCTGTGGGACAGGGCACAGATACGCAGTATTTT. This codes for CASSYSVGQGTDTQYF.

The chain combines TRBV30 with TRBJ1-4; 7 positions agree with TRBD1. The germline gives CDR1 GTSNPN, CDR2 SVGIG (reference sequence). The CDR3 length is 15 residues. Trimming took 5 bases from V and 1 from J; bases not matched to a gene: 7. CDR3: CAWEKHRGTNEKLFF. The DNA for the CDR3 is TGTGCCTGGGAAAAGCACAGGGGAACTAATGAAAAACTGTTTTTT.